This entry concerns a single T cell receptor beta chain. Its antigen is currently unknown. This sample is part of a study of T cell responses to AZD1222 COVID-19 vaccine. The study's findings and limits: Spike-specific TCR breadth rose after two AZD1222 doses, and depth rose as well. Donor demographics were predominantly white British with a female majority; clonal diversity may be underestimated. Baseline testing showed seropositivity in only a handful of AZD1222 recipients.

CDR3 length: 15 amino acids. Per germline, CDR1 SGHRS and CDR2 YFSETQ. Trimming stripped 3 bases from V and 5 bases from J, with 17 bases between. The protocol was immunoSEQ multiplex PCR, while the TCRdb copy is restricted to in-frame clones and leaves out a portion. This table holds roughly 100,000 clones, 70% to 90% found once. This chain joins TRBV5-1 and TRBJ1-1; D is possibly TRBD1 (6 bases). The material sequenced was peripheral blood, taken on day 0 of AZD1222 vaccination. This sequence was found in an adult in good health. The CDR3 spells CASSSVRGAITEAFF. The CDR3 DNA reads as TGCGCCAGCAGCTCGGTCAGGGGTGCAATAACTGAAGCTTTCTTT.